This TCR beta chain emerged from a study of response to subunit inactivated influenza vaccine. Study-level results: Each seasonal flu vaccination may recruit only limited new T cells, authors suggested.

With 1 base removed from V and 1 base from J, the gap between germline ends came to 14 bases. Germline lookup yields CDR1 SGHRS and CDR2 YFSETQ. The CDR3 loop spans 16 amino acids. MiXCR, run by TCRdb on the RT-PCR reads, gives a single entry per CDR3 protein. The sample includes around 520,000 distinct CDR3 sequences, about 25% seen only once; the top ten take 1.5% to 2%. On this clonotype itself: The antigen is unknown.

This sequence joins TRBV5-1 and TRBJ1-2; a possible D gene is TRBD1 (5 bases). The receptor's source is a man between 50 and 59 years old who received an inactivated influenza vaccine. This sample comprised CD4+ T cells sorted from PBMCs, obtained roughly 5 days after vaccination. The CDR3 protein is CASSLFGRDLNYGYTF. CDR3 DNA: TGCGCCAGCAGCTTGTTCGGACGGGACCTTAACTATGGCTACACCTTC.